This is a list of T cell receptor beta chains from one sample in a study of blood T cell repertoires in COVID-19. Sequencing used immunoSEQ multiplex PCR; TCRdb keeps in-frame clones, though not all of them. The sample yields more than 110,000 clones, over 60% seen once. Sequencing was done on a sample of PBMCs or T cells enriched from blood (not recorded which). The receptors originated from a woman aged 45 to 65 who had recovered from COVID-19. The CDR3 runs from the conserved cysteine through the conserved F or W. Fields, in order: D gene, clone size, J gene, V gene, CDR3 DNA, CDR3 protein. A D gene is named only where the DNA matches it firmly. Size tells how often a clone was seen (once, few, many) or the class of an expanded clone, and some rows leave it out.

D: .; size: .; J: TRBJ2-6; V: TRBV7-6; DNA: TGTGCCAGCAGCTTAGGAGGGCCACGTGGGGCCAACGTCCTGACTTTC; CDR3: CASSLGGPRGANVLTF
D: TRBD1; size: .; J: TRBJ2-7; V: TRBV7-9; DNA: TGTGCCAGCAGGCCCGGGACAGTTTCCGAGCAGTACTTC; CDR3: CASRPGTVSEQYF
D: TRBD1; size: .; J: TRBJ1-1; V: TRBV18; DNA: TGTGCCAGCTCTCCGGGACAGGCGAACACTGAAGCTTTCTTT; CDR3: CASSPGQANTEAFF
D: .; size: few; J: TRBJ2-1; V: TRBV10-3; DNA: TGTGCCATCAGTGTGACCACTATGAAAGGCGAGCAGTTCTTC; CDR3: CAISVTTMKGEQFF
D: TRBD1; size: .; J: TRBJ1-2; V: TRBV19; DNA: TGTGCCACTACGGACAGGGCTGATGGCTACACCTTC; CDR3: CATTDRADGYTF
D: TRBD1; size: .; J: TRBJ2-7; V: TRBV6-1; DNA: TGTGCCAGCAGTGAACGGACAGGGATGTCCTACGAGCAGTACTTC; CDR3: CASSERTGMSYEQYF
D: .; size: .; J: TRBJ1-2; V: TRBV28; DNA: TGTGCCAGCACCCGAGGTAGAGCCCGGTCCCCCAAATATGGCTACACCTTC; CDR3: CASTRGRARSPKYGYTF
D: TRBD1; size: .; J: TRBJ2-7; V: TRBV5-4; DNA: TGTGCCAGCAGCTCCGGGACAGGAGCCTACGAGCAGTACTTC; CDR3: CASSSGTGAYEQYF
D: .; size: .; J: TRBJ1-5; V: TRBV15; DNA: TGTGCCACCAGCAGAGATAGGAGGGGCAATCAGCCCCAGCATTTT; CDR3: CATSRDRRGNQPQHF
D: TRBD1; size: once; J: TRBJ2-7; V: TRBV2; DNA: TGTGCCAGCAGTGAACAAGGGGGCCATTACTACGAGCAGTACTTC; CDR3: CASSEQGGHYYEQYF
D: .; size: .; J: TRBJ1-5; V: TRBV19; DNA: TGTGCCAGTAGTATAGCAACAGGGAATCAGCCCCAGCATTTT; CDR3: CASSIATGNQPQHF
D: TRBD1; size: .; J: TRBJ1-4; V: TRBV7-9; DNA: TGTGCCAGCACCCCACAGGGGATTAATGAAAAACTGTTTTTT; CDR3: CASTPQGINEKLFF
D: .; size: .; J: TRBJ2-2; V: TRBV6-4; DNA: TGTGCCAGCAGTGAGGGGCCTGGTCCCGGGGAGCTGTTTTTT; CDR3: CASSEGPGPGELFF
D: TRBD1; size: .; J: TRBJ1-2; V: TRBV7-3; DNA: TGTGCCAGCAGCCCAACCCGGGACAGGGATATCACTGGCTACACCTTC; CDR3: CASSPTRDRDITGYTF
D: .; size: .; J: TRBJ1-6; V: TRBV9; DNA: TGTGCCAGCAGCGTAGCGGGGGGGGGTTATTCACCCCTCCACTTT; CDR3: CASSVAGGGYSPLHF
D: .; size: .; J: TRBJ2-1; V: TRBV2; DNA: TGTGCCAGCACTACCAGGGGTGCTTTCGATGAGCAGTTCTTC; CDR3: CASTTRGAFDEQFF